The present T cell receptor (beta chain) was sequenced within a study of neurological immune-mediated disorders. Trimming took off 0 bases at V and 5 bases at J, with 8 bases between the two ends. The germline V gene has CDR1 SGHRS and CDR2 YFSETQ. CDR3 size: 13 residues. The cDNA came from 5'RACE with 10-nucleotide random UMIs. The authors obtained over 200 million TCR-beta sequences from 15-18 subjects per sequencing run. In TCRdb, the 5' RACE reads were re-called with MiXCR into one record per CDR3 protein. The sample gives some 30,000 distinct CDR3 sequences, around 16% of which show up once; almost 5% is in the top ten. Regarding time point: technical triplicate 3. The sorted libraries drew on over 900,000 T cells that were CD4+ or CD8+. Ten or more counts support this clonotype. Its antigen is not identified. General study findings and limits: Because no CDR3 amino acid sequences were shared across subjects by expanded clones, private repertoires were suggested in all groups.

The chain joins TRBV5-1 to TRBJ2-5, with unresolved D. The source material was CD4+ T cells from blood. The TCR originated in a female donor with HTLV-1-associated myelopathy (HAM/TSP). CDR3 residues: CASSLDSLETQYF. The CDR3 DNA reads as TGCGCCAGCAGCTTGGATTCCTTGGAGACCCAGTACTTC.